The 32 T cell receptor beta chains given below trace back to one sample, sequenced in a study of PD-L1 blockade in urothelial cancer. Generated by immunoSEQ multiplex PCR, the TCRdb table keeps only in-frame clones and is missing some. Here the sample spans some 60,000 clones, just over 85% being singletons. Here the sequenced sample was PBMCs, taken around atezolizumab (anti-PD-L1) treatment. These receptors were taken from a man over 45 with urothelial cancer.

The rearrangement uses TRBV11-2 and TRBJ2-1, with D possibly TRBD2 on 5 matching bases. The CDR3 totals 14 residues. Per germline, CDR1 SGHAT and CDR2 FQNNGV. V shed 7 bases and J shed 10 bases, with 20 bases lying between them. The CDR3 sequence: CASTPRGLPAEQFF. DNA of the CDR3: TGTGCCAGCACCCCTCGCGGGCTCCCAGCGGAGCAGTTCTTC.

The chain uses TRBV27 and TRBJ2-5, with TRBD2 as a possible D gene (5 bases). This CDR3 contains 14 residues. Germline lookup yields CDR1 MNHEY and CDR2 SMNVEV (reference sequence). Trimming pared 3 bases from V and 5 bases from J, leaving 13 bases between. This CDR3 reads CASSFSGGRETQYF. The CDR3, as DNA: TGTGCCAGCAGTTTCAGCGGAGGACGGGAGACCCAGTACTTC.

This clone has more than one count but fewer than ten. The chain links TRBV4-1 to TRBJ2-2, with 9 positions matching TRBD1. V gave up 3 bases and J gave up 3 bases; unmatched junction bases: 8. This CDR3 is 17 amino acids long. The germline CDR1 and CDR2 sequences are MGHRA and YSYEKL. CDR3 bases: TGCGCCAGCAGCCAGGGGGGGACAGGGAGATACACCGGGGAGCTGTTTTTT. Its protein is CASSQGGTGRYTGELFF.

The rearrangement links TRBV12-5 to TRBJ2-2, with 11 bases fitting TRBD1. Germline CDR1 is LGHNT and CDR2 is FRNRAP. CDR3 length equals 18 residues. V was pared by 0 bases and J by 4 bases, with 7 bases of the junction left unmatched. The CDR3 DNA is TGTGCTAGTGGTTTGGTCCTCGGGACAGGGGGTAGCACCGGGGAGCTGTTTTTT. This gives the protein CASGLVLGTGGSTGELFF.

V usage is TRBV7-8 and J usage is TRBJ2-7; no clear D gene. The V gene lost 1 base and the J gene lost 1 base, with 11 bases spanning the gap. This CDR3 comprises 15 residues. Germline V gene lookup returns CDR1 SGHVS and CDR2 FQNEAQ. CDR3 loop: CASSLVAVGSYEQYF. DNA of the CDR3: TGTGCCAGCAGCTTAGTGGCAGTTGGTTCCTACGAGCAGTACTTC.

V and J are TRBV9 and TRBJ2-3, with D tentatively TRBD2 (7 bases). The CDR3 sequence is 16 residues long. Trimming took off 0 bases at V and 1 base at J, with 12 bases between the two ends. Looked up from germline, CDR1 is SGDLS and CDR2 is YYNGEE. CDR3 loop: CASSVERGAGTDTQYF. The DNA for the CDR3 is TGTGCCAGCAGCGTAGAACGGGGGGCCGGCACAGATACGCAGTATTTT.

CDR3 DNA sequence: TGTGCCAGCTCACCCAGGGGCAAAGATACGCAGTATTTT. Protein product: CASSPRGKDTQYF. The rearrangement links TRBV18 to TRBJ2-3; a possible D gene is TRBD1 (6 bases). V was trimmed by 3 bases and J by 5 bases, leaving 9 bases between them. The CDR3 has 13 residues. From germline, CDR1 is KGHSH and CDR2 LQKENI.

The chain uses TRBV18 and TRBJ2-4; 9 bases align to TRBD1. After removal of 8 bases from V and 5 bases from J, the junction contained 4 bases not matched to a gene. Germline CDR1 KGHSH, CDR2 LQKENI. This CDR3 is built from 13 residues. CDR3 amino acids: CASKTGGENIQYF. The CDR3 coding sequence is TGTGCCAGCAAGACAGGGGGGGAAAACATTCAGTACTTC. The full variable domain, with the rest looked up from reference TRBV18 and TRBJ2-4, is NAGVMQNPRHLVRRRGQEARLRCSPMKGHSHVYWYRQLPEEGLKFMVYLQKENIIDESGMPKERFSAEFPKEGPSILRIQQVVRGDSAAYFCASKTGGENIQYFGAGTRLSVL.

The chain links TRBV5-4 to TRBJ2-7; weak D call: TRBD2 (5 bases). The V end was cut by 2 bases, the J end by 0 bases, with 12 bases between. The germline CDR1 and CDR2 sequences are SGHNT and YYREEE (reference sequence). CDR3 length: 15 amino acids. CDR3 nucleotides: TGTGCCAGCAGCTTACGCAGCGGTAACTCCTACGAGCAGTACTTC. Amino acids: CASSLRSGNSYEQYF.

The J gene is TRBJ2-7, the V gene TRBV5-4; 9 bases are shared with TRBD2. Germline values: CDR1 SGHNT, CDR2 YYREEE (reference sequence). The CDR3 is 14 amino acids. V was clipped by 3 bases and J by 6 bases; unmatched bases: 7. This CDR3 is CASSSVAGATEQYF. The CDR3, as DNA: TGTGCCAGCAGCTCTGTAGCGGGAGCAACCGAGCAGTACTTC.

This clone has more than one count but fewer than ten. This rearrangement joins TRBV6-5 to TRBJ1-1, with no clear D. Germline assignment: CDR1 MNHEY and CDR2 SVGAGI. V was pared by 2 bases and J by 6 bases, with 4 bases between. This CDR3 is 11 amino acids long. The DNA for the CDR3 is TGTGCCAGCAGTTACCTAGCTGAAGCTTTCTTT. As protein: CASSYLAEAFF.

This chain uses TRBV9 with TRBJ1-1; tentatively, D is TRBD1 (6 bases). Germline CDR1 and CDR2: SGDLS and YYNGEE. The ends were cut back, 4 bases at V and 4 bases at J, with 11 bases in the middle. The CDR3 consists of 13 residues. The CDR3 sequence: CASSTGQSTEAFF. The CDR3 nucleotides are TGTGCCAGCAGCACTGGACAGTCCACTGAAGCTTTCTTT.

This chain connects TRBV19 to TRBJ1-1, with 9 bases lining up with TRBD1. CDR1 and CDR2 from the germline V gene are LNHDA and SQIVND (reference sequence). The V gene end was trimmed by 6 bases and the J gene end by 4 bases; junction bases not matched to a gene: 3. The CDR3 is 13 residues long. CDR3: CASRWDRVTEAFF. Here the CDR3 DNA reads TGTGCCAGTAGGTGGGACAGGGTCACTGAAGCTTTCTTT.

The chain carries TRBV27 and TRBJ2-2; TRBD2 aligns across 10 bases. Germline loops: CDR1 MNHEY, CDR2 SMNVEV (reference sequence). The J segment lost 6 bases and the V segment lost 7 bases, leaving 20 bases of the junction unmatched. This CDR3 comprises 19 residues. The CDR3 loop is CASIKSLRAGGPVSGELFF. The CDR3, as DNA: TGTGCCAGCATAAAGTCCCTTAGAGCGGGAGGGCCGGTATCCGGGGAGCTGTTTTTT.

The V call is TRBV27, the J call TRBJ2-1; no firm D call. CDR1 and CDR2 (germline): MNHEY, SMNVEV (reference sequence). The CDR3 is made up of 16 amino acids. V lost 5 bases to trimming and J lost 0 bases, with 14 bases between them. In nucleotides, the CDR3 is TGTGCCAGCAGTGCCTGGAGAAGGAGCTCCTACAATGAGCAGTTCTTC. The encoded protein is CASSAWRRSSYNEQFF.

The CDR3 DNA sequence: TGTGCCAGCAGGGCGGGACAGAGGGTTCAGCCCCAGCATTTT. It encodes CASRAGQRVQPQHF. The rearrangement joins TRBV28 to TRBJ1-5, with TRBD1 matching over 7 bases. This CDR3 has 14 residues. V was clipped by 6 bases and J by 6 bases; unmatched bases: 8. In germline, CDR1 is MDHEN, CDR2 SYDVKM.

The chain employs TRBV5-1 and TRBJ2-7, with 10 positions matching TRBD2. The CDR3 covers 16 residues. The junction had 5 bases not matched to a gene; V was cut back by 0 bases and J by 2 bases. Germline CDR1 reads SGHRS; CDR2 reads YFSETQ. CDR3 in amino acids: CASSLAGGTSAYEQYF. CDR3 coding DNA: TGCGCCAGCAGCTTGGCGGGTGGGACTAGCGCCTACGAGCAGTACTTC.

The V call is TRBV9, the J call TRBJ2-7; D is possibly TRBD1 (5 bases). In germline, CDR1 is SGDLS, CDR2 YYNGEE. V dropped 0 bases and J dropped 4 bases, with 11 bases sitting between them. The CDR3 has 14 residues. CDR3 region: CASSVGTQGYEQYF. CDR3 in DNA: TGTGCCAGCAGCGTAGGCACCCAGGGTTACGAGCAGTACTTC.

Within the sample, this clone is medium-sized. This rearrangement joins TRBV5-1 to TRBJ1-6; maybe TRBD1 (6 bases). The ends were cut back, 8 bases at V and 5 bases at J, with 23 bases in the middle. CDR1 SGHRS and CDR2 YFSETQ come from the germline V gene. The CDR3 is 17 amino acids. The CDR3 spells CARTKPTGLGDNSPLHF. The CDR3 DNA reads as TGCGCCAGGACAAAACCGACAGGTTTGGGTGATAATTCACCCCTCCACTTT.

This chain links TRBV30 with TRBJ1-5, with a tentative D call TRBD1 (6 bases). Between the trimmed V and J ends, which lost 2 bases and 4 bases, there was a span of 9 bases. The CDR3 runs 13 residues. Germline CDR1 reads GTSNPN; CDR2 reads SVGIG (reference sequence). CDR3 residues: CAWSSGQNQPQHF. The CDR3 DNA follows: TGTGCCTGGAGTTCCGGACAGAATCAGCCCCAGCATTTT.

The J gene is TRBJ1-3, the V gene TRBV5-4, with D possibly matching TRBD1 (5 bases). CDR3 length equals 16 residues. V gave up 0 bases and J gave up 0 bases, with 10 bases separating them. Germline CDR1 is SGHNT and CDR2 is YYREEE (reference sequence). The CDR3 DNA reads as TGTGCCAGCAGCTTGGATGGGGCAGCCTCTGGAAACACCATATATTTT. Translated: CASSLDGAASGNTIYF.

CDR3 nucleotide sequence: TGTGCCTGGAGTTTCCCAGGGGTTCAGCCCCAGCATTTT. Protein product: CAWSFPGVQPQHF. This chain links TRBV30 with TRBJ1-5; D is perhaps TRBD1 (6 bases). Germline V gene sequence: CDR1 GTSNPN, CDR2 SVGIG (reference sequence). The CDR3 spans 13 residues. Trimming removed 2 bases at V and 6 bases at J, with 11 bases between.

This chain connects TRBV6-1 to TRBJ2-5, with unresolved D. V was shortened by 2 bases and J by 5 bases, with 6 bases between the two germline ends. Germline assignment: CDR1 MNHNS and CDR2 SASEGT. The CDR3 is 12 residues long. The CDR3 DNA reads as TGTGCCAGCAGTGAACTTGCGGAGACCCAGTACTTC. As protein: CASSELAETQYF.

In this sample, this clone turned up once. The chain employs TRBV7-9 and TRBJ2-1, with 10 bases matching TRBD2. The CDR3 is 13 amino acids. With 5 bases clipped from V and 7 bases from J, the junction kept 2 bases outside the gene matches. Germline V lookup: CDR1 SEHNR, CDR2 FQNEAQ (reference sequence). As DNA, the CDR3 is TGTGCCAGCAGCGCGACTAGCGGGAATGAGCAGTTCTTC. Translation gives CASSATSGNEQFF.

The CDR3: CASSLAGIASLLYEQYF. The CDR3 DNA reads as TGTGCCAGCAGCTTGGCCGGCATAGCCTCGCTTCTTTACGAGCAGTACTTC. The J gene is TRBJ2-7, the V gene TRBV5-5; no firm D call. The CDR3 is 17 amino acids. V lost 0 bases and J lost 4, with 20 bases in between. Germline V gene lookup returns CDR1 SGHKS and CDR2 YYEKEE (reference sequence).

The J gene is TRBJ2-1, the V gene TRBV9, with 8 nucleotides matching TRBD2. Germline loops: CDR1 SGDLS, CDR2 YYNGEE. V was pared by 3 bases and J by 0 bases, with 2 bases of the junction left unmatched. The CDR3 consists of 15 residues. The DNA of the CDR3 is TGTGCCAGCAGCGCGAGCGGGAGCTCCTACAATGAGCAGTTCTTC. Protein: CASSASGSSYNEQFF.

This clone has more than one count but fewer than ten. This chain uses TRBV2 with TRBJ1-6; D not certain. CDR1 SNHLY and CDR2 FYNNEI come from the germline V gene. CDR3 length equals 15 residues. The V and J ends lost 0 bases and 7 bases respectively, with 10 bases between them. CDR3 loop: CASSEARRTNSPLHF. Here the CDR3 DNA reads TGTGCCAGCAGTGAAGCTCGGAGAACCAATTCACCCCTCCACTTT.

This chain uses TRBV19 with TRBJ2-7; 9 nucleotides agree with TRBD1. The CDR3 covers 15 residues. V lost 4 bases and J lost 4; bases outside the gene matches: 8. Germline V gene lookup returns CDR1 LNHDA and CDR2 SQIVND (reference sequence). The DNA of the CDR3 is TGTGCCAGTAGTACCATACCGGGACAGGGTTACGAGCAGTACTTC. This codes for CASSTIPGQGYEQYF.

This sequence joins TRBV18 and TRBJ2-2; 7 bases match TRBD2. V dropped 1 base and J dropped 1; count of bases not matched to a gene: 3. Germline V gene data show CDR1 as KGHSH and CDR2 as LQKENI. The CDR3 is made up of 16 amino acids. The CDR3 DNA reads TGTGCCAGCTCACCACGGCCGGGAGGGAACACCGGGGAGCTGTTTTTT. Amino acids: CASSPRPGGNTGELFF.

The rearrangement joins TRBV18 to TRBJ1-2; 9 bases align to TRBD1. CDR3 length equals 16 residues. The germline V gene has CDR1 KGHSH and CDR2 LQKENI. With V trimmed by 2 bases and J by 8 bases, 12 bases remained unmatched. The CDR3 sequence is CASSPYRTGTGSGYTF. The CDR3 region has the DNA TGTGCCAGCTCACCATATAGAACCGGGACAGGGAGCGGCTACACCTTC.

This chain links TRBV7-2 with TRBJ2-7; D is ambiguous. Trimming removed 5 bases at V and 1 base at J, with 3 bases between. The CDR3 covers 11 residues. CDR1 and CDR2 from the germline V gene are SGHTA and FQGNSA. The CDR3 reads CASSPSYEQYF. In nucleotides, the CDR3 is TGTGCCAGCAGCCCTTCCTACGAGCAGTACTTC.

This clone appeared a few times. The rearrangement uses TRBV6-1 and TRBJ1-5; no firm D call. The CDR3 contains 12 residues. V was clipped by 1 base and J by 9 bases, with 7 bases between them. From germline, CDR1 is MNHNS and CDR2 SASEGT. CDR3 protein: CASSEGTGPQHF. In DNA, the CDR3 is TGTGCCAGCAGTGAAGGTACGGGGCCCCAGCATTTT.